A single sample gave rise to the 25 T cell receptor beta chains below, sequenced in a study of Ad26.COV2.S vaccination and SARS-CoV-2 variants. Described treatment: roughly 19 received Ad26.COV2.S at low or high dose, single or two shots; several received placebo; per-sample allocation not given. Sampling happened 63 days after the first vaccine or placebo injection. Assay used: immunoSEQ multiplex PCR; TCRdb lists only in-frame clones, some missing. The table records about 680,000 clones, 89% of them present only once. The sample was peripheral blood, taken in a trial of Ad26.COV2.S vaccine versus placebo. The receptor source for this set is a person between 18 and 65 years old who received the Ad26.COV2.S COVID-19 vaccine or a placebo.

This chain connects TRBV30 to TRBJ2-2; maybe TRBD1 (6 bases). The CDR3 has 14 amino acids. Trimming took off 5 bases at V and 0 bases at J, with 10 bases between the two ends. Germline V gene sequence: CDR1 GTSNPN, CDR2 SVGIG (reference sequence). CDR3 protein: CAWPTGSNTGELFF. The DNA for the CDR3 is TGTGCCTGGCCGACAGGTTCGAACACCGGGGAGCTGTTTTTT.

The rearrangement joins TRBV5-1 to TRBJ2-3; D is possibly TRBD1 (6 bases). Germline loops: CDR1 SGHRS, CDR2 YFSETQ. The germline V and J ends were trimmed by 5 bases and 1 base, with 11 bases remaining between them. The CDR3 loop spans 14 amino acids. CDR3 protein: CASRQGVGTDTQYF. CDR3 nucleotides: TGCGCCAGCAGACAGGGCGTTGGCACAGATACGCAGTATTTT.

V is TRBV6-6 and J is TRBJ2-5; D remains ambiguous. This CDR3 has 15 residues. CDR1 and CDR2 (germline): MNHNY, SVGAGI (reference sequence). The ends were cut back, 0 bases at V and 2 bases at J, with 10 bases in the middle. The CDR3 sequence is CASSYSLVSQETQYF. DNA of the CDR3: TGTGCCAGCAGTTACTCGCTGGTTAGTCAAGAGACCCAGTACTTC.

A word on this clone: This specimen includes other DNA sequences encoding the same CDR3. The chain recombines TRBV7-9 with TRBJ1-5, with 9 positions matching TRBD1. The V gene end was trimmed by 5 bases and the J gene end by 2 bases; junction bases not matched to a gene: 4. In germline, CDR1 is SEHNR, CDR2 FQNEAQ (reference sequence). There are 15 residues in the CDR3. CDR3 nucleotide sequence: TGTGCCAGCAGCCTCGGGACAGGGCGCAATCAGCCCCAGCATTTT. Encoded protein: CASSLGTGRNQPQHF.

The J gene is TRBJ2-7, the V gene TRBV11-1; 8 bases are shared with TRBD1. Germline values: CDR1 SGHAT, CDR2 FQDESV (reference sequence). The CDR3 is made up of 14 amino acids. V lost 8 bases, J lost 6 bases, and 12 bases stayed unmatched. The CDR3 protein is CASRGTGAAGEQYF. DNA of the CDR3: TGTGCCAGCCGTGGGACAGGAGCCGCAGGCGAGCAGTACTTC. Using reference TRBV11-1 and TRBJ2-7 for the parts outside the CDR3, the full variable domain is EAEVAQSPRYKITEKSQAVAFWCDPISGHATLYWYRQILGQGPELLVQFQDESVVDDSQLPKDRFSAERLKGVDSTLKIQPAELGDSAMYLCASRGTGAAGEQYFGPGTRLTVT.

V gene TRBV5-1 combines with J gene TRBJ2-7, with 8 positions matching TRBD1. V dropped 2 bases and J dropped 5; count of bases not matched to a gene: 9. CDR1 SGHRS and CDR2 YFSETQ come from the germline V gene. The CDR3 has 15 residues. CDR3 protein: CASSFGRGLEDEQYF. The CDR3 bases are TGCGCCAGCAGCTTTGGCAGGGGGCTTGAGGACGAGCAGTACTTC.

The chain employs TRBV19 and TRBJ2-6; D unclear. CDR1 and CDR2 (germline): LNHDA, SQIVND (reference sequence). V gave up 5 bases and J gave up 3 bases, with 5 bases separating them. CDR3 length: 13 residues. Here the CDR3 reads CASSLFGANVLTF. Here the CDR3 DNA reads TGTGCCAGTAGTCTTTTTGGGGCCAACGTCCTGACTTTC.

The rearrangement uses TRBV9 and TRBJ1-4; the D is unclear. The CDR3 is 13 residues long. The V gene's germline CDR1 is SGDLS and CDR2 YYNGEE. V was trimmed by 1 base and J by 6 bases, leaving 7 bases between them. The CDR3 sequence: CASSVRPDEKLFF. CDR3 bases: TGTGCCAGCAGCGTACGGCCGGATGAAAAACTGTTTTTT.

The rearrangement uses TRBV5-4 and TRBJ2-5, with TRBD1 identical over 8 bases. CDR3 size: 16 residues. V shed 5 bases, J shed 4 bases, and the junction held 13 bases outside the gene matches. CDR1 is SGHNT, CDR2 YYREEE, per germline (reference sequence). The CDR3 sequence is CASRTGTGLPGETQYF. The DNA of the CDR3 is TGTGCCAGCAGGACCGGGACAGGTCTCCCGGGAGAGACCCAGTACTTC.

CDR3 amino acids: CASSFLGRNTIYF. In DNA, the CDR3 is TGTGCCAGCAGCTTTCTGGGGCGAAACACCATATATTTT. This chain links TRBV7-9 with TRBJ1-3; TRBD1 might be the D (5 bases). The germline V gene encodes CDR1 SEHNR and CDR2 FQNEAQ (reference sequence). This CDR3 is 13 amino acids long. The V and J ends lost 3 bases and 5 bases respectively, with 8 bases between them.

The chain carries TRBV2 and TRBJ2-6; D call uncertain. V lost 2 bases and J 2 bases, leaving 4 bases between the germline ends. Germline CDR1 reads SNHLY; CDR2 reads FYNNEI. This CDR3 comprises 14 residues. The CDR3 protein is CASSERAGANVLTF. As DNA, the CDR3 is TGTGCCAGCAGTGAACGGGCTGGGGCCAACGTCCTGACTTTC.

The V and J genes are TRBV3-1 (or the pseudogene TRBV3-2) and TRBJ1-2, with D hard to call. The CDR3 spans 12 residues. Trimming pared 2 bases from V and 8 bases from J, leaving 9 bases between. Per germline, CDR1 LGHDT and CDR2 YNNKEL (reference sequence). CDR3 DNA: TGTGCCAGCAGCCAACGCGATAGGGGCTACACCTTC. Amino acids: CASSQRDRGYTF.

This chain joins TRBV7-2 and TRBJ2-4; possible D gene TRBD2, 5 bases. The CDR3 is made up of 13 amino acids. Trimming cost V 3 bases and J 9 bases, with 12 bases left between them. Germline V lookup: CDR1 SGHTA, CDR2 FQGNSA. CDR3: CASSFTGKGIQYF. The CDR3 DNA reads TGTGCCAGCAGCTTTACGGGGAAAGGCATTCAGTACTTC.

J is TRBJ2-7 and V is TRBV27; D possibly corresponds to TRBD1 (6 bases). V gave up 0 bases and J gave up 6 bases, with 9 bases separating them. The germline CDR1 and CDR2 sequences are MNHEY and SMNVEV (reference sequence). This CDR3 region has 13 residues. The CDR3 loop reads CASSLSGQSEQYF. In nucleotides, the CDR3 is TGTGCCAGCAGTTTATCTGGACAGTCCGAGCAGTACTTC.

This sequence joins TRBV9 and TRBJ2-5; D remains ambiguous. V was trimmed by 3 bases and J by 0 bases, leaving 18 bases between them. Germline V lookup: CDR1 SGDLS, CDR2 YYNGEE. The CDR3 covers 17 residues. The CDR3 here is CASSARYGLEYQETQYF. The CDR3 DNA reads TGTGCCAGCAGCGCCAGGTACGGATTAGAGTACCAAGAGACCCAGTACTTC.

This chain links TRBV12-5 with TRBJ2-2; 8 nucleotides line up with TRBD1. This CDR3 has 14 amino acids. Trimming cost V 4 bases and J 5 bases; bases outside gene matches: 3. Looked up from germline, CDR1 is LGHNT and CDR2 is FRNRAP. CDR3 sequence (DNA): TGTGCTAGTGGTTGGAACAGGGGGACCGGGGAGCTGTTTTTT. This sequence encodes CASGWNRGTGELFF.

CDR3 DNA: TGTGCCAGCACTGTGGCATACTTCCAAGAGACCCAGTACTTC. Encoded protein: CASTVAYFQETQYF. The chain couples TRBV7-2 to TRBJ2-5; D unclear. The germline V gene encodes CDR1 SGHTA and CDR2 FQGNSA. The CDR3 covers 14 residues. Trimming left V 7 bases short and J 1 base short, with 13 bases between.

The chain carries TRBV9 and TRBJ2-3, with 8 bases lining up with TRBD2. The CDR3 has 17 amino acids. Germline-derived CDR1 and CDR2 are SGDLS and YYNGEE. With 3 bases clipped from V and 4 bases from J, the junction kept 13 bases outside the gene matches. The CDR3 sequence is CASSEAPGGVLSDTQYF. Written as DNA, the CDR3 is TGTGCCAGCAGCGAGGCCCCCGGGGGGGTATTATCAGATACGCAGTATTTT.

V and J are TRBV21-1 and TRBJ1-2. TRBV21-1 represents a pseudogene. This CDR3 spans 8 amino acids. CDR3 sequence reads: CASSCDLF. CDR3 nucleotides: TGTGCCAGCAGCTGCGACCTCTTC.

The CDR3 region is CASSRPSAQAEKETQYF. As DNA, the CDR3 is TGTGCCAGCAGCCGACCCTCGGCGCAGGCGGAGAAAGAGACCCAGTACTTC. V gene TRBV11-2 combines with J gene TRBJ2-5, with D unclear. Germline values: CDR1 SGHAT, CDR2 FQNNGV. V dropped 5 bases and J dropped 3 bases, with 22 bases sitting between them. The CDR3 totals 17 residues.

The chain employs TRBV19 and TRBJ2-3; no firm D call. Trimming removed 1 base from V and 0 bases from J, with 17 bases in between. Germline V gene sequence: CDR1 LNHDA, CDR2 SQIVND (reference sequence). This CDR3 has 18 residues. CDR3 amino acids: CASSIGRESVTSTDTQYF. The CDR3, as DNA: TGTGCCAGTAGTATAGGCAGAGAAAGCGTCACTAGCACAGATACGCAGTATTTT.

This chain uses TRBV5-5 with TRBJ2-7, with D uncertain. This CDR3 is built from 17 residues. V lost 2 bases and J lost 2, with 20 bases in between. Germline CDR1 is SGHKS and CDR2 is YYEKEE (reference sequence). The DNA for the CDR3 is TGTGCCAGCAGCTTTGGGGATGAAGACTTCGTGCCCTACGAGCAGTACTTC. The encoded protein is CASSFGDEDFVPYEQYF.

The rearrangement links TRBV3-1 (or the pseudogene TRBV3-2) to TRBJ1-2; no clear D. Germline CDR1 reads LGHDT; CDR2 reads YNNKEL (reference sequence). Trimming pared 1 base from V and 8 bases from J, leaving 11 bases between. The CDR3 covers 13 residues. The DNA of the CDR3 is TGTGCCAGCAGCCAAGTTGAGGAAGAAGGCTACACCTTC. This gives the protein CASSQVEEEGYTF.

The chain uses TRBV6-8 and TRBJ2-5, with TRBD2 matching 8 bases. J gave up 5 bases and V 2 bases, and 10 bases lay outside the gene matches. The CDR3 runs 16 residues. The germline V gene has CDR1 MNHGY and CDR2 SAAAGT. The CDR3 reads CASSYPLLAEGETQYF. The CDR3 bases are TGTGCCAGCAGTTACCCCCTACTAGCGGAGGGGGAGACCCAGTACTTC.

The chain uses TRBV5-5 and TRBJ1-4; TRBD1 aligns across 11 bases. From germline, CDR1 is SGHKS and CDR2 YYEKEE (reference sequence). V shed 3 bases, J shed 7 bases, and the junction held 11 bases outside the gene matches. This CDR3 contains 17 residues. The CDR3 loop reads CASSWMVPGQGGEKLFF. As DNA, the CDR3 is TGTGCCAGCAGCTGGATGGTACCGGGACAGGGGGGTGAAAAACTGTTTTTT.